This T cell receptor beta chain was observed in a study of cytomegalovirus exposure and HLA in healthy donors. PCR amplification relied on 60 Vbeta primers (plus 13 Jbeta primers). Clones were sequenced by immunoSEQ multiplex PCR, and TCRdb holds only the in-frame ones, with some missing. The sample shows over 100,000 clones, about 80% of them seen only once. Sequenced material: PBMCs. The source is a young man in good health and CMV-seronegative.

This CDR3 is CASQQLHYTF. The CDR3 coding sequence is TGTGCCAGCCAACAACTACACTACACCTTC. V gene TRBV7-9 combines with J gene TRBJ1-2, with unresolved D. Looked up from germline, CDR1 is SEHNR and CDR2 is FQNEAQ (reference sequence). With 8 bases removed from V and 10 bases from J, the gap between germline ends came to 11 bases. CDR3 length equals 10 residues.